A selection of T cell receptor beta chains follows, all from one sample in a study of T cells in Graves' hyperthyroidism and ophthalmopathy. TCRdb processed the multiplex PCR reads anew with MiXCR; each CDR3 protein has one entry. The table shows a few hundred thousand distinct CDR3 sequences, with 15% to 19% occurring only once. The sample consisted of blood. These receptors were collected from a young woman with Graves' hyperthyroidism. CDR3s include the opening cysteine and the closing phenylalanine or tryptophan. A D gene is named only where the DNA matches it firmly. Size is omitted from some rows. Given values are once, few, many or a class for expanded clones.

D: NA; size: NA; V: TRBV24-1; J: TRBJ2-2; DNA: TGTGCCACCAAGGGGGAGACCGGGGAGCTGTTTTTT; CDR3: CATKGETGELFF
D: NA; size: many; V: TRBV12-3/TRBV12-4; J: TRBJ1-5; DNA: TGTGCCAGCAGTTTAGCGCAGGGTAAAAGCCAGCCCCAGCATTTT; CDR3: CASSLAQGKSQPQHF
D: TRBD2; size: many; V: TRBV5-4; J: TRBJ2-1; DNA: TGTGCCAGCGCAAGACTAGCGGCATCTAGCTCCTACAATGAGCAGTTCTTC; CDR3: CASARLAASSSYNEQFF
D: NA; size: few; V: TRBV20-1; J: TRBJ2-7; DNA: TGCAGTGCTAAGGGGGAGATTGTTTACGAGCAGTACTTC; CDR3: CSAKGEIVYEQYF
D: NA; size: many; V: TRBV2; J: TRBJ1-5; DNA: TGTGCCAGCAATGACGACAATCAGCCCCAGCATTTT; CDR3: CASNDDNQPQHF
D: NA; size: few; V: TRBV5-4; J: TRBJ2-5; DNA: TGTGCCAGCAGCAAGACTAGGAACTATGAACAAGAGACCCAGTACTTC; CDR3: CASSKTRNYEQETQYF
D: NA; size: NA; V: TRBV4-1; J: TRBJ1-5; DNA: TGCGCCAGCAGCCAAGTTCGCCCGGGCAATCAGCCCCAGCATTTT; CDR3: CASSQVRPGNQPQHF
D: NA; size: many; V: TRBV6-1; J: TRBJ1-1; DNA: TGTGCCAGCAGTCCTGAACCGGGGGTGAACACTGAAGCTTTCTTT; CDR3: CASSPEPGVNTEAFF
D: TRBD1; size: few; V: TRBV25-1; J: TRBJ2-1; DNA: TGTGCCAGCAGCCACAGGGGAGTAGCGAATGAGCAGTTCTTC; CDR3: CASSHRGVANEQFF
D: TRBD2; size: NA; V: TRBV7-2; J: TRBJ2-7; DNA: TGTGCCAGCAGCTTAGGAGGTAGCGGGTTCTCCTACGAGCAGTACTTC; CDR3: CASSLGGSGFSYEQYF
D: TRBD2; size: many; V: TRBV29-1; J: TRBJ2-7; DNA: TGCAGCGCCGGGACTAGCGGGCTCTACGAGCAGTACTTC; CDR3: CSAGTSGLYEQYF
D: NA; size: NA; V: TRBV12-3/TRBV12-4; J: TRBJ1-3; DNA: TGTGCCAGCAGTTTAAAAGTCAGGAGAGGAAACACCATATATTTT; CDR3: CASSLKVRRGNTIYF
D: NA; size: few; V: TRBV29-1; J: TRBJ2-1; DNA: TGCAGCGTTGAGCCAAGATTAACTAGTAGCCTAAAGAGCTCCTACAATGAGCAGTTCTTC; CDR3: CSVEPRLTSSLKSSYNEQFF
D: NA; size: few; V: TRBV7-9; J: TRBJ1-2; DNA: TGTGCCAGCAGCTTAGAGCGGGGTGGAGGCTACACCTTC; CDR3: CASSLERGGGYTF
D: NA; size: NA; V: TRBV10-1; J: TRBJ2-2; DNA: TGCGCCAGCAGTGAGGAGAGGATAGGGGTTCCGAACACCGGGGAGCTGTTTTTT; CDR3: CASSEERIGVPNTGELFF
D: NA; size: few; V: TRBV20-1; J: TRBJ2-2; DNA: TGCAGTGCTAGCGTTTACAACACCGGGGAGCTGTTTTTT; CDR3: CSASVYNTGELFF
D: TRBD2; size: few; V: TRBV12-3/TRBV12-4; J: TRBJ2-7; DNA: TGTGCCAGCAGCGGACTAGCGGGAAGGGGCCTGAGGGAGCAGTACTTC; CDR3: CASSGLAGRGLREQYF
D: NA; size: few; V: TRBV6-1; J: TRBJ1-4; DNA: TGTGCCAGCAGTTGGGTAATCGACCTAATCTCTGAAGCAACTAATGAAAAACTGTTTTTT; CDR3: CASSWVIDLISEATNEKLFF
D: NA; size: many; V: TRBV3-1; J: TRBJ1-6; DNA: TGTGCCAGCAGTCATAATTCACCCCTCCACTTT; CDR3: CASSHNSPLHF
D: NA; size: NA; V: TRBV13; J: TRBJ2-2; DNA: TGTGCCAGCAGCTCAAGGGGGGGGGTTGACACCGGGGAGCTGTTTTTT; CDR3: CASSSRGGVDTGELFF
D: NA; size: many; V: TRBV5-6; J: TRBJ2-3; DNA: TGTGCCAGCAGCTTGTTGGGTGACGGACGCACAGATACGCAGTATTTT; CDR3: CASSLLGDGRTDTQYF
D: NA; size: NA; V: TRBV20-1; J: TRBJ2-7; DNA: TGCAGTGCTAGAGGGCCCGCCGGGTTGTACGAGCAGTACTTC; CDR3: CSARGPAGLYEQYF
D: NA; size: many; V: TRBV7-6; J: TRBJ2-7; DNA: TGTGCCAGCAGCTTTAGGTTCGGGGACGAGCAGTACTTC; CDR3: CASSFRFGDEQYF
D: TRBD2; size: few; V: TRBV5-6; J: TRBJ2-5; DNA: TGTGCCAGCAGCTTGAAACCCGGGACTAGCGTAGAGACCCAGTACTTC; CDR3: CASSLKPGTSVETQYF
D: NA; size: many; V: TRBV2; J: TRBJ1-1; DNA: TGTGCCAGCACGCCAGGGTCAATGAACACTGAAGCTTTCTTT; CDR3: CASTPGSMNTEAFF
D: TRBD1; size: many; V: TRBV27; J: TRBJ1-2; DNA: TGTGCCAGCCGGGACAGGGAGTCAGATGGCTACACCTTC; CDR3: CASRDRESDGYTF
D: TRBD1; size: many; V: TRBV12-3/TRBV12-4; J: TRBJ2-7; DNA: TGTGCCAGCAGAGGGACAGGGGGCTTCGAGCAGTACTTC; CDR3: CASRGTGGFEQYF
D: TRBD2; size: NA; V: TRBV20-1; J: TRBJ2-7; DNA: TGCAGTGCTAGAGTGCCGGGACTAGCGGGAGATGTGCAGTACTTC; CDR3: CSARVPGLAGDVQYF
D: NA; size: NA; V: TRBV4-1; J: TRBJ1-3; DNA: TGCGCCAGCAGCCAAGTTGGTGGATCTGGAAACACCATATATTTT; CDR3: CASSQVGGSGNTIYF